The 18 T cell receptor beta chains in this list originate from one sample, sequenced in a study of blood T cell repertoires in COVID-19. Profiling relied on immunoSEQ multiplex PCR, and the TCRdb table lists in-frame clones only, not all of them. The repertoire includes fewer than 60,000 clones, roughly nine tenths of them detected once, and under 4.5% sits in the top ten. Specimen: peripheral blood. These receptors all stem from a human donor in a cohort sampled during active COVID-19.

The gene calls are TRBV21-1 and TRBJ2-7; the table's D call TRBD1 went unverified against the DNA. TRBV21-1 is assigned pseudogene status. The CDR3 is 15 amino acids. For the CDR3, the DNA is TGTGCCAGCAGCAATCCGGGACAGGTAACCTACGAGCAGTACGTC. Translated: CASSNPGQVTYEQYV.

The V call is TRBV5-1, the J call TRBJ2-3; TRBD1 matches 7 bases. The CDR3 consists of 14 residues. Unmatched junction bases numbered 7, after V lost 4 bases and J lost 5 bases. Germline V gives CDR1 SGHRS, CDR2 YFSETQ. The CDR3 here is CASSPRGQRDTQYF. The CDR3 nucleotides read TGCGCCAGCAGCCCGAGGGGACAGAGAGATACGCAGTATTTT.

This clone was seen a handful of times. This chain joins TRBV28 and TRBJ2-7; D not certain. The CDR3 covers 14 residues. Germline CDR1 MDHEN, CDR2 SYDVKM. Between the trimmed V and J ends, which lost 7 bases and 3 bases, there was a span of 16 bases. The CDR3 loop is CASTRVGLVYEQYF. The DNA for the CDR3 is TGTGCCAGCACCCGGGTCGGTCTCGTCTACGAGCAGTACTTC.

This chain's CDR3 is CASSAGQGTAYEQYF. DNA for the CDR3: TGTGCCAGCAGCGCGGGACAGGGTACGGCCTACGAGCAGTACTTC. V and J are TRBV5-4 and TRBJ2-7; the match to TRBD1 covers 9 bases. The germline gives CDR1 SGHNT, CDR2 YYREEE (reference sequence). The ends lost 4 bases at V and 2 bases at J; junction bases unmatched: 7. This CDR3 is built from 15 residues.

This clone was seen only a few times. The rearrangement links TRBV19 to TRBJ1-5, with D maybe TRBD1 (6 bases). Trimming left V 7 bases short and J 0 bases short, with 13 bases between. This CDR3 spans 15 amino acids. CDR1 and CDR2 (germline): LNHDA, SQIVND (reference sequence). DNA of the CDR3: TGTGCCAGTATGCTGGGACAAAATAGCAATCAGCCCCAGCATTTT. As protein: CASMLGQNSNQPQHF.

This chain uses TRBV2 with TRBJ2-4; 7 positions agree with TRBD2. CDR3 length: 15 amino acids. Losses at the gene ends were 7 bases for V and 6 bases for J; bases not matched to a gene: 12. Germline values: CDR1 SNHLY, CDR2 FYNNEI. The CDR3 protein is CASTGTTGRGNIQYF. In DNA, the CDR3 is TGTGCCAGCACCGGGACTACCGGGCGGGGAAACATTCAGTACTTC.

The chain is built from TRBV2 and TRBJ1-1, with 8 bases fitting TRBD1. V dropped 7 bases and J dropped 4; count of bases not matched to a gene: 8. The CDR3 has 14 amino acids. Germline V gene lookup returns CDR1 SNHLY and CDR2 FYNNEI. The CDR3 DNA sequence: TGTGCCAGCACGGCGACAGGGGCGGGCACTGAAGCTTTCTTT. This sequence encodes CASTATGAGTEAFF.

The rearrangement links TRBV9 to TRBJ2-2; D is unresolved. V was trimmed by 4 bases and J by 4 bases, leaving 8 bases between them. CDR1 is SGDLS and CDR2 is YYNGEE in the germline V gene. This CDR3 is built from 13 residues. The CDR3: CASSLDGTGELFF. CDR3 coding DNA: TGTGCCAGCAGCCTAGACGGCACCGGGGAGCTGTTTTTT.

This clone was detected only once. The chain joins TRBV5-1 to TRBJ2-7; 10 bases fit TRBD2. CDR3 length: 15 amino acids. Germline values: CDR1 SGHRS, CDR2 YFSETQ. V gave up 0 bases and J gave up 2 bases; unmatched junction bases: 2. CDR3 nucleotides: TGCGCCAGCAGCTTGGCTAGCGGGAGTGCCTACGAGCAGTACTTC. Protein product: CASSLASGSAYEQYF. The variable domain in full, with the rest retrieved from reference TRBV5-1 and TRBJ2-7, is KAGVTQTPRYLIKTRGQQVTLSCSPISGHRSVSWYQQTPGQGLQFLFEYFSETQRNKGNFPGRFSGRQFSNSRSEMNVSTLELGDSALYLCASSLASGSAYEQYFGPGTRLTVT.

The rearrangement links TRBV30 to TRBJ2-7; 11 bases are shared with TRBD2. The CDR3 totals 14 residues. Germline CDR1 GTSNPN, CDR2 SVGIG (reference sequence). Germline trimming cut 2 bases from V and 3 bases from J; bases unmatched to any gene: 3. CDR3 in amino acids: CAWSITSGSYEQYF. The CDR3 DNA reads TGTGCCTGGAGTATCACTAGCGGGAGCTACGAGCAGTACTTC.

V is TRBV19 and J is TRBJ2-1; TRBD2 aligns across 8 bases. In germline, CDR1 is LNHDA, CDR2 SQIVND (reference sequence). J gave up 6 bases and V 8 bases, and 9 bases lay outside the gene matches. The CDR3 runs 14 residues. DNA of the CDR3: TGTGCCAGTGGAAGCGGGAGTGATGTCAATGAGCAGTTCTTC. This sequence encodes CASGSGSDVNEQFF.

The chain couples TRBV6-5 to TRBJ1-5; 7 bases match TRBD1. Germline CDR1 reads MNHEY; CDR2 reads SVGAGI. Germline trimming cut 6 bases from V and 2 bases from J; bases unmatched to any gene: 7. The CDR3 covers 15 residues. CDR3 in amino acids: CASSVDRAGNQPQHF. Written as DNA, the CDR3 is TGTGCCAGCAGCGTAGACAGGGCGGGCAATCAGCCCCAGCATTTT.

The chain carries TRBV6-5 and TRBJ2-7; TRBD2 matches 10 bases. CDR1 is MNHEY and CDR2 is SVGAGI in the germline V gene. Unmatched junction bases numbered 5, after V lost 8 bases and J lost 1 base. The CDR3 spans 14 residues. This chain's CDR3 is CASSVTSGSYEQYF. CDR3 coding DNA: TGTGCCAGCTCCGTGACTAGCGGGTCCTACGAGCAGTACTTC.

V usage is TRBV7-9 and J usage is TRBJ1-1; no clear D. Germline lookup yields CDR1 SEHNR and CDR2 FQNEAQ (reference sequence). The CDR3 totals 15 residues. V dropped 1 base and J dropped 0 bases, with 9 bases sitting between them. The CDR3 protein is CASSLGSTVNTEAFF. CDR3 coding DNA: TGTGCCAGCAGCTTAGGTTCTACAGTGAACACTGAAGCTTTCTTT. Complete variable domain (other parts from reference TRBV7-9 and TRBJ1-1): DTGVSQNPRHKITKRGQNVTFRCDPISEHNRLYWYRQTLGQGPEFLTYFQNEAQLEKSRLLSDRFSAERPKGSFSTLEIQRTEQGDSAMYLCASSLGSTVNTEAFFGQGTRLTVV.

The J gene is TRBJ2-6, the V gene TRBV6-2 or TRBV6-3, with 9 bases aligning to TRBD1. The germline gives CDR1 MNHEY, CDR2 SVGEGT. Trimming removed 6 bases from V and 0 bases from J; junction bases left unmatched: 6. The length of the CDR3 is 17 residues. CDR3 loop: CASSRDRASSGANVLTF. DNA for the CDR3: TGTGCCAGCAGCAGGGACAGGGCCAGCTCTGGGGCCAACGTCCTGACTTTC.

The chain joins TRBV2 to TRBJ2-1, with D uncertain. Germline lookup yields CDR1 SNHLY and CDR2 FYNNEI. The CDR3 sequence is 12 residues long. V lost 7 bases and J lost 10, with 14 bases in between. CDR3 DNA sequence: TGTGCCAGCATCGGTAGCTATGGGGAGCAGTTCTTC. The encoded protein is CASIGSYGEQFF.

V usage is TRBV11-2 and J usage is TRBJ2-5; possibly TRBD2 for D (5 bases). Trimming took 5 bases from V and 1 from J, leaving 17 bases between them. The germline V gene has CDR1 SGHAT and CDR2 FQNNGV. The CDR3 extends over 16 amino acids. The CDR3 is CASSPGGLAGQETQYF. DNA for the CDR3: TGTGCCAGCAGCCCTGGTGGGCTAGCAGGCCAAGAGACCCAGTACTTC.

The rearrangement joins TRBV7-2 to TRBJ2-7; 8 bases map to TRBD1. This CDR3 has 14 residues. CDR1 and CDR2 from the germline V gene are SGHTA and FQGNSA. V was clipped by 3 bases and J by 0 bases; unmatched bases: 1. CDR3: CASSFTGGSYEQYV. The CDR3 DNA reads TGTGCCAGCAGCTTTACAGGGGGCTCCTACGAGCAGTACGTC.